The 20 T cell receptor beta chains presented below share a single source sample, sequenced in a study of untreated major depressive disorder. Sequencing was performed with immunoSEQ multiplex PCR; in TCRdb, only in-frame clones are kept and a portion is missing. The sample lists approximately 21,000 clones, 85% to 90% occurring once. Sequenced: CD4+ T cells from PBMCs. These receptor sequences come from a woman between 40 and 55 years old in good health.

The chain employs TRBV15 and TRBJ1-1; D gene unclear. V shed 0 bases and J shed 6 bases, with 8 bases lying between them. Germline V gene lookup returns CDR1 LNHNV and CDR2 YYDKDF (reference sequence). The CDR3 spans 13 residues. CDR3 nucleotides: TGTGCCACCAGCAGAGACCTCGGGGCTGAAGCTTTCTTT. It yields the protein CATSRDLGAEAFF.

This clone was counted once. This chain connects TRBV25-1 to TRBJ2-7; 12 nucleotides align to TRBD2. The germline CDR1 and CDR2 sequences are MGHDK and SYGVNS. CDR3 length equals 17 residues. The V gene end was trimmed by 4 bases and the J gene end by 0 bases; junction bases not matched to a gene: 7. CDR3 nucleotides: TGTGCCAGCAGTGGATCCCCGACTAGCGGGAGCTCCTACGAGCAGTACTTC. Its translation is CASSGSPTSGSSYEQYF.

The chain employs TRBV4-2 and TRBJ2-5; D unresolved. The CDR3 extends over 15 amino acids. The V gene's germline CDR1 is LGHNA and CDR2 YNFKEQ. Trimming took off 0 bases at V and 4 bases at J, with 12 bases between the two ends. CDR3 in amino acids: CASSQDHGPGETQYF. CDR3 coding DNA: TGTGCCAGCAGCCAAGATCACGGACCAGGAGAGACCCAGTACTTC.

The gene calls are TRBV9 and TRBJ1-1; D is unclear. Per germline, CDR1 SGDLS and CDR2 YYNGEE. V lost 0 bases and J 5 bases, leaving 11 bases between the germline ends. The CDR3 is 14 amino acids. CDR3 nucleotides: TGTGCCAGCAGCGTAGCCCTCCCGAGGACTGAAGCTTTCTTT. Protein sequence: CASSVALPRTEAFF. The full variable domain, completed using reference TRBV9 and TRBJ1-1, is DSGVTQTPKHLITATGQRVTLRCSPRSGDLSVYWYQQSLDQGLQFLIQYYNGEERAKGNILERFSAQQFPDLHSELNLSSLELGDSALYFCASSVALPRTEAFFGQGTRLTVV.

The gene calls are TRBV2 and TRBJ1-1; 8 nucleotides line up with TRBD1. The CDR3 has 13 residues. The ends lost 6 bases at V and 5 bases at J; junction bases unmatched: 5. Germline CDR1 and CDR2: SNHLY and FYNNEI. The CDR3 nucleotides are TGTGCCAGCAGCGTAACAGGGGGGACTGAAGCTTTCTTT. Translated, it gives CASSVTGGTEAFF.

V gene TRBV28 combines with J gene TRBJ1-6, with TRBD1 identical over 7 bases. V trimming: 6 bases; J trimming: 7 bases; junction bases outside the gene matches: 6. Germline lookup yields CDR1 MDHEN and CDR2 SYDVKM. This CDR3 has 14 amino acids. CDR3 bases: TGTGCCAGCAGGCGGGACAGTACCAATTCACCCCTCCACTTT. Amino acids: CASRRDSTNSPLHF.

This chain uses TRBV14 with TRBJ2-5; TRBD2 matches 7 bases. CDR3 length: 17 amino acids. V trimming: 4 bases; J trimming: 1 base; junction bases outside the gene matches: 12. Germline CDR1 reads SGHDN; CDR2 reads FVKESK. In nucleotides, the CDR3 is TGTGCCAGCAGCCTTTTGGGGCGGGGGAGTTCCCAAGAGACCCAGTACTTC. Its protein is CASSLLGRGSSQETQYF.

The gene calls are TRBV28 and TRBJ1-4; 9 nucleotides align to TRBD1. CDR1 and CDR2 (germline): MDHEN, SYDVKM. The CDR3 has 16 residues. The junction had 15 bases not matched to a gene; V was cut back by 6 bases and J by 10 bases. The CDR3 spells CASSKYDRGASVKLFF. Written as DNA, the CDR3 is TGTGCCAGCAGCAAATACGACAGGGGGGCTTCGGTAAAACTGTTTTTT. Combining the CDR3 with reference TRBV28 and TRBJ1-4 gives the whole variable domain DVKVTQSSRYLVKRTGEKVFLECVQDMDHENMFWYRQDPGLGLRLIYFSYDVKMKEKGDIPEGYSVSREKKERFSLILESASTNQTSMYLCASSKYDRGASVKLFFGSGTQLSVL.

The CDR3 region is CASSIAATPTDTQYF. The CDR3 DNA is TGTGCCAGTAGTATAGCTGCGACTCCTACAGATACGCAGTATTTT. The V call is TRBV19, the J call TRBJ2-3, with D unclear. V lost 1 base to trimming and J lost 3 bases, with 11 bases between them. This CDR3 has 15 amino acids. From germline, CDR1 is LNHDA and CDR2 SQIVND (reference sequence).

V is TRBV11-2 and J is TRBJ2-1; 7 bases map to TRBD2. Germline assignment: CDR1 SGHAT and CDR2 FQNNGV. With V trimmed by 0 bases and J by 3 bases, 2 bases remained unmatched. This CDR3 is 15 amino acids long. The CDR3 DNA follows: TGTGCCAGCAGCTTAGAACGGGGGGACTACAATGAGCAGTTCTTC. Translated: CASSLERGDYNEQFF.

The V and J genes are TRBV4-2 and TRBJ2-2; 8 bases are a match to TRBD2. This CDR3 spans 17 amino acids. V was pared by 0 bases and J by 3 bases, with 6 bases of the junction left unmatched. Looked up from germline, CDR1 is LGHNA and CDR2 is YNFKEQ. CDR3 sequence reads: CASSQDRGSGDTGELFF. CDR3 nucleotide sequence: TGTGCCAGCAGCCAAGACAGGGGTAGCGGGGACACCGGGGAGCTGTTTTTT.

The chain combines TRBV30 with TRBJ1-1; 8 nucleotides line up with TRBD1. The J segment lost 5 bases and the V segment lost 2 bases, leaving 10 bases of the junction unmatched. Germline V gene data show CDR1 as GTSNPN and CDR2 as SVGIG (reference sequence). The CDR3 has 15 amino acids. This CDR3 reads CAWSLVRGRRTEAFF. The CDR3 DNA is TGTGCCTGGAGTCTCGTCAGGGGGCGGAGGACTGAAGCTTTCTTT.

This chain uses TRBV6-5 with TRBJ2-1; 9 nucleotides match TRBD1. The CDR3 covers 13 residues. V gave up 6 bases and J gave up 3 bases; unmatched junction bases: 0. CDR1 is MNHEY and CDR2 is SVGAGI in the germline V gene. The CDR3 region has the DNA TGTGCCAGCAGGGACAGGGGCTACAATGAGCAGTTCTTC. Encoded protein: CASRDRGYNEQFF.

The chain has TRBV28 and TRBJ2-1; 9 positions agree with TRBD1. In germline, CDR1 is MDHEN, CDR2 SYDVKM. The V and J ends lost 6 bases and 9 bases, in that order; junction bases with no gene match: 12. The length of the CDR3 is 15 residues. CDR3 nucleotides: TGTGCCAGCAGCGCAACCGGGACAGGGTATATTGAGCAGTTCTTC. Translated: CASSATGTGYIEQFF. Filled out from reference TRBV28 and TRBJ2-1, the complete variable domain reads DVKVTQSSRYLVKRTGEKVFLECVQDMDHENMFWYRQDPGLGLRLIYFSYDVKMKEKGDIPEGYSVSREKKERFSLILESASTNQTSMYLCASSATGTGYIEQFFGPGTRLTVL.

The V call is TRBV13, the J call TRBJ2-7; 7 bases line up with TRBD1. The germline V gene encodes CDR1 PRHDT and CDR2 FYEKMQ (reference sequence). The CDR3 runs 14 residues. Trimming at V came to 3 bases and at J to 2 bases, leaving 4 bases not matched to a gene. This chain's CDR3 is CASSFGDRAYEQYV. In DNA, the CDR3 is TGTGCCAGCAGCTTTGGGGACAGAGCCTACGAGCAGTACGTC.

The chain has TRBV5-4 and TRBJ2-1, with a tentative D call TRBD2 (7 bases). Trimming left V 0 bases short and J 8 bases short, with 12 bases between. Germline V gene sequence: CDR1 SGHNT, CDR2 YYREEE (reference sequence). CDR3 length equals 14 residues. Here the CDR3 DNA reads TGTGCCAGCAGCTTGGAGGGGGGGGGCGATGAGCAGTTCTTC. It encodes CASSLEGGGDEQFF. Based on the CDR3 plus reference TRBV5-4 and TRBJ2-1, the full variable domain is ETGVTQSPTHLIKTRGQQVTLRCSSQSGHNTVSWYQQALGQGPQFIFQYYREEENGRGNFPPRFSGLQFPNYSSELNVNALELDDSALYLCASSLEGGGDEQFFGPGTRLTVL.

The gene calls are TRBV4-1 and TRBJ2-5; D uncertain. CDR1 is MGHRA, CDR2 YSYEKL, per germline. V was pared by 11 bases and J by 1 base, with 23 bases between. The CDR3 spans 16 residues. CDR3 DNA sequence: TGCGCCCCCCTTGCAGGTCCCCTCCAGCCCCAAGAGACCCAGTACTTC. Protein: CAPLAGPLQPQETQYF.

The chain couples TRBV9 to TRBJ1-2; TRBD1 might be the D (5 bases). The CDR3 is 22 amino acids. V shed 0 bases and J shed 0 bases, with 30 bases lying between them. Germline V gene data show CDR1 as SGDLS and CDR2 as YYNGEE. The CDR3 DNA reads as TGTGCCAGCAGCGTAGCCCCCGGGGGTCCCTCCAGGGATTGGGAGACTAACTATGGCTACACCTTC. This gives the protein CASSVAPGGPSRDWETNYGYTF. Complete variable domain (other parts from reference TRBV9 and TRBJ1-2): DSGVTQTPKHLITATGQRVTLRCSPRSGDLSVYWYQQSLDQGLQFLIQYYNGEERAKGNILERFSAQQFPDLHSELNLSSLELGDSALYFCASSVAPGGPSRDWETNYGYTFGSGTRLTVV.

A remark on this clone: The same CDR3 is also encoded by other DNA sequences in this sample. This chain joins TRBV4-3 and TRBJ1-6, with 7 bases lining up with TRBD1. V gave up 4 bases and J gave up 10 bases; unmatched junction bases: 4. Germline V gene lookup returns CDR1 LGHNA and CDR2 YSLEER. The CDR3 is 13 residues long. DNA for the CDR3: TGCGCCAGCAGCCGGGACAGTAACTCACCCCTCCACTTT. This codes for CASSRDSNSPLHF.

The V call is TRBV2, the J call TRBJ2-5; D call uncertain. The CDR3 loop spans 11 amino acids. Germline V gives CDR1 SNHLY, CDR2 FYNNEI. Trimming shortened V by 5 bases and J by 1 base, and 2 bases separated the two germline ends. In DNA form, the CDR3 reads TGTGCCAGCAGTCTCCAAGAGACCCAGTACTTC. Protein product: CASSLQETQYF.